The entry that follows covers one T cell receptor (beta chain) sequence. Germline assignment: CDR1 LGHDT and CDR2 YNNKEL (reference sequence). With 5 bases removed from V and 0 bases from J, the gap between germline ends came to 8 bases. The CDR3 length is 14 residues. Methods used by the authors: Estimation of nucleated cell counts relied on the amplification of reference gene primers. Repertoires were generated with immunoSEQ multiplex PCR, while TCRdb's copy carries only in-frame clones and drops some. Clone size and the V and J calls come from that table; the DNA yielded D and trimming. The sample gives roughly 400,000 clones, around 91% of which show up once; about 1.1% is in the top ten. Participants were aged about 18 to 100 years from about 25 US areas. Donors in Cohort 3 who had recovered were those with two negative PCRs, healthcare professional clearance, or resolution of their symptoms.

The sample comes from a study of blood T cell repertoires in COVID-19. Study as a whole: The analysed material was cDNA or gDNA that came from T cells, B-cell-depleted T cells, or PBMCs.

Sequencing was done on a sample of PBMCs or T cells enriched from blood (not recorded which). The V gene is TRBV3-1 (or the pseudogene TRBV3-2), the J gene TRBJ1-3; the D is unclear. The receptor was isolated from a young man who had recovered from COVID-19. The CDR3 coding sequence is TGTGCCAGCAGCTTAAAGAGCTCTGGAAACACCATATATTTT. It translates to CASSLKSSGNTIYF.